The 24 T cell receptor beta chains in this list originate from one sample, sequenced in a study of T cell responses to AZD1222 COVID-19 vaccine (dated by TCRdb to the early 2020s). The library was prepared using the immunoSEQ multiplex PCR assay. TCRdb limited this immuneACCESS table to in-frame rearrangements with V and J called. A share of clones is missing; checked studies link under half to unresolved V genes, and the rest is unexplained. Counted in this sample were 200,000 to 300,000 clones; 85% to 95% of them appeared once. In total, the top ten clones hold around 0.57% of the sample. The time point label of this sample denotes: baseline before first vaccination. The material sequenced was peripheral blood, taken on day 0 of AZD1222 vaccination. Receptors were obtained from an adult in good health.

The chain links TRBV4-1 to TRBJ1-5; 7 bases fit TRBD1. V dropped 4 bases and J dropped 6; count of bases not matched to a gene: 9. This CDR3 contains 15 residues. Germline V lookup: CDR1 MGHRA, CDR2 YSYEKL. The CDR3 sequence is CASSLSGQPFQPQHF. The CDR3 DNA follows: TGCGCCAGCAGCCTTTCGGGACAGCCGTTTCAGCCCCAGCATTTT.

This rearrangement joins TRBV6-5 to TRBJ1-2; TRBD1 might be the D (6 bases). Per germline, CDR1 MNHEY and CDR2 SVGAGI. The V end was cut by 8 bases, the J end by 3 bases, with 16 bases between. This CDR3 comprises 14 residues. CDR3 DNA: TGTGCCAGCTTGAGTCAACAGGGCGACTATGGCTACACCTTC. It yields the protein CASLSQQGDYGYTF.

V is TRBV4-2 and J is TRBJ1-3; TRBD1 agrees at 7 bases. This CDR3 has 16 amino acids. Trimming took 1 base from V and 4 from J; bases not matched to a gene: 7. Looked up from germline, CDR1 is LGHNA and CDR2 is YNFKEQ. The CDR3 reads CASSQVLQDRGNTIYF. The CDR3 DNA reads TGTGCCAGCAGCCAAGTTCTTCAGGACAGGGGAAACACCATATATTTT.

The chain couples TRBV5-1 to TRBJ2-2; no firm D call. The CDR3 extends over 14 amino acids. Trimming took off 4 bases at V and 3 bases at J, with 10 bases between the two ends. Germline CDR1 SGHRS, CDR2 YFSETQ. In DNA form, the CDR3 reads TGCGCCAGCAGCCTGAGACAAGACACCGGGGAGCTGTTTTTT. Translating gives CASSLRQDTGELFF.

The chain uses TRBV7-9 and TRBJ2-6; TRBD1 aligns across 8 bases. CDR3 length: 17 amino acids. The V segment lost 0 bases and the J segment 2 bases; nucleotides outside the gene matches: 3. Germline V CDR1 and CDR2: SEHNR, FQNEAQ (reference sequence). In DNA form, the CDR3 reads TGTGCCAGCAGCTTAGCGAGGACAGGGACTGGGGCCAACGTCCTGACTTTC. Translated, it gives CASSLARTGTGANVLTF.

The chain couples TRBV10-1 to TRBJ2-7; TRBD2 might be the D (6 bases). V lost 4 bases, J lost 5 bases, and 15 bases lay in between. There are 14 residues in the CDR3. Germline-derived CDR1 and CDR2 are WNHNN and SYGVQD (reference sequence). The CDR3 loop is CASSVGTRYNEQYF. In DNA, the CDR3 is TGCGCCAGCAGTGTCGGGACTCGTTACAACGAGCAGTACTTC.

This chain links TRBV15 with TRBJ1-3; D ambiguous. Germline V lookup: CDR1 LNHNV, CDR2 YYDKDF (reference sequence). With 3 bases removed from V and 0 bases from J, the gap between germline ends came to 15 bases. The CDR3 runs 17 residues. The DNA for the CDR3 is TGTGCCACCAGCAGGGAACAAGGCCTTTTCTCTGGAAACACCATATATTTT. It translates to CATSREQGLFSGNTIYF.

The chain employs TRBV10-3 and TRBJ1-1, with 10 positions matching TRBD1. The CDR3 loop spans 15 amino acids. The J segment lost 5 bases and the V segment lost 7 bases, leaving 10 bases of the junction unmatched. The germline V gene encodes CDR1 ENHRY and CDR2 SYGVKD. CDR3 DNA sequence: TGTGCCATCAAGACAGGGGGCGTTTGGGGAACTGAAGCTTTCTTT. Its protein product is CAIKTGGVWGTEAFF.

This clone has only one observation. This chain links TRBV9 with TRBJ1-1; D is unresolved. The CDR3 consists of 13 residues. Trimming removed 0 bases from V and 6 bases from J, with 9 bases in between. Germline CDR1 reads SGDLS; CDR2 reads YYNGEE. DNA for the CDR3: TGTGCCAGCAGCGTAGGGGTGGAGCCTGAAGCTTTCTTT. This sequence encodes CASSVGVEPEAFF.

CDR3 amino acids: CASSTSAGYTGELFF. As DNA, the CDR3 is TGTGCCAGTAGTACCTCGGCAGGGTATACCGGGGAGCTGTTTTTT. The V gene is TRBV19, the J gene TRBJ2-2; D is possibly TRBD1 (5 bases). The CDR3 length is 15 residues. Trimming took off 4 bases at V and 5 bases at J, with 14 bases between the two ends. In germline, CDR1 is LNHDA, CDR2 SQIVND (reference sequence). Full variable domain (rest looked up from reference TRBV19 and TRBJ2-2): DGGITQSPKYLFRKEGQNVTLSCEQNLNHDAMYWYRQDPGQGLRLIYYSQIVNDFQKGDIAEGYSVSREKKESFPLTVTSAQKNPTAFYLCASSTSAGYTGELFFGEGSRLTVL.

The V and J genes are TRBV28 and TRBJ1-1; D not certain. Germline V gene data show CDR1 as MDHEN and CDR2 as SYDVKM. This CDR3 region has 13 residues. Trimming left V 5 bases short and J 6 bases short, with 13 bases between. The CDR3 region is CASSTGMLAEAFF. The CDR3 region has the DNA TGTGCCAGCAGTACCGGGATGTTGGCTGAAGCTTTCTTT.

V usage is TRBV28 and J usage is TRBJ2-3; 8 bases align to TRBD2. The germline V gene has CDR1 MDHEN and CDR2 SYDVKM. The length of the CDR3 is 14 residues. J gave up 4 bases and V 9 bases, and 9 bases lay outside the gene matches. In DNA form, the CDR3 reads TGTGCCAGTAGGACGGGAGGGAGTGCAGATACGCAGTATTTT. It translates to CASRTGGSADTQYF.

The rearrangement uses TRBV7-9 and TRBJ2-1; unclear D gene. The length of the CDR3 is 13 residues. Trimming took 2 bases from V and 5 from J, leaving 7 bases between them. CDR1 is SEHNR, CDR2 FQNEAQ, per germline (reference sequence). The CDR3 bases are TGTGCCAGCAGCTTACCTAGAAACAATGAGCAGTTCTTC. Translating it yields CASSLPRNNEQFF. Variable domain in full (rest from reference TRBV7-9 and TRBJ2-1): DTGVSQNPRHKITKRGQNVTFRCDPISEHNRLYWYRQTLGQGPEFLTYFQNEAQLEKSRLLSDRFSAERPKGSFSTLEIQRTEQGDSAMYLCASSLPRNNEQFFGPGTRLTVL.

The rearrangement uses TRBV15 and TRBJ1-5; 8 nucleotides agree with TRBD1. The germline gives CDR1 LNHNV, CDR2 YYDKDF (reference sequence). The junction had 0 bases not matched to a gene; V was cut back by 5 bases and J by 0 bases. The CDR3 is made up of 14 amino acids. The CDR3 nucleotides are TGTGCCACCAGCGGGACAGGTAGCAATCAGCCCCAGCATTTT. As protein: CATSGTGSNQPQHF.

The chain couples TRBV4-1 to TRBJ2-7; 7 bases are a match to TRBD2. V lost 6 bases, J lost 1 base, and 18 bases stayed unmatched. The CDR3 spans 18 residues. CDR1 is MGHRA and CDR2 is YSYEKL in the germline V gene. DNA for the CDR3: TGCGCCAGCAGTCGTAGAGCCCGGACGGGGGGTGGGTCCTACGAGCAGTACTTC. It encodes CASSRRARTGGGSYEQYF.

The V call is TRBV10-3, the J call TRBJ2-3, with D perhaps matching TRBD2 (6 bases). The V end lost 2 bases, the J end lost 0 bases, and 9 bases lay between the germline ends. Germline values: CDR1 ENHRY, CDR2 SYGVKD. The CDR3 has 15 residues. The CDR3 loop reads CAISERDFSTDTQYF. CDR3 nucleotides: TGTGCCATCAGTGAGCGGGACTTTAGCACAGATACGCAGTATTTT.

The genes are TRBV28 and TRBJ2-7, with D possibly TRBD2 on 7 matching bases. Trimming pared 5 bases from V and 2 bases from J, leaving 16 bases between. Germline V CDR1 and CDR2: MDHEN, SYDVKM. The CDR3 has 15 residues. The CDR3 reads CASSPGGTPTYEQYF. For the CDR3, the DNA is TGTGCCAGCAGTCCCGGGGGGACACCTACCTACGAGCAGTACTTC.

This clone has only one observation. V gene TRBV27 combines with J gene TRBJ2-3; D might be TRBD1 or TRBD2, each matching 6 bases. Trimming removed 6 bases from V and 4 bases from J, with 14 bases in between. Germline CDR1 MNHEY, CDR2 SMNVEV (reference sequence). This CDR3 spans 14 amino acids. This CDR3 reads CASRSRGASDTQYF. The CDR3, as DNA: TGTGCCAGCAGGTCGAGGGGGGCATCAGATACGCAGTATTTT.

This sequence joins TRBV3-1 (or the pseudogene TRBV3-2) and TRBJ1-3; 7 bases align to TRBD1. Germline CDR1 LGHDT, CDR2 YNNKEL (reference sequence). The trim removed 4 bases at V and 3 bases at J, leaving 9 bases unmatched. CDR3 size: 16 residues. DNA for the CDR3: TGTGCCAGCAGCCTCGGGGCCAGGGGGAATGGAAACACCATATATTTT. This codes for CASSLGARGNGNTIYF.

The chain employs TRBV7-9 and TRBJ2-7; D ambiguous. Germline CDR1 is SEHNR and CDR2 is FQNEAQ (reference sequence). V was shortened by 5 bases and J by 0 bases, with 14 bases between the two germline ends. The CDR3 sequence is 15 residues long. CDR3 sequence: CASSEVGSSSYEQYF. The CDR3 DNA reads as TGTGCCAGCAGCGAAGTGGGTTCGAGCTCCTACGAGCAGTACTTC.

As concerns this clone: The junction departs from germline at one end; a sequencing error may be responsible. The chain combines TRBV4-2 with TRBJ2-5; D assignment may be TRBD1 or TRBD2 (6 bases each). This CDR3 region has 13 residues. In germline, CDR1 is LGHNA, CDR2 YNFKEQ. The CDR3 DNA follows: TGTGCCAGCAGCCTAGCCTCGGGGGCGGTACGAGACTTC. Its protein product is CASSLASGAVRDF.

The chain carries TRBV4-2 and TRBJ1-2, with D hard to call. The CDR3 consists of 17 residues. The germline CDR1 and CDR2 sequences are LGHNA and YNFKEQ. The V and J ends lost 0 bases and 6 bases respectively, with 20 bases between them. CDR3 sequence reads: CASSQDIGLVTEDGYTF. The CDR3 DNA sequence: TGTGCCAGCAGCCAAGACATCGGGTTGGTCACCGAGGATGGCTACACCTTC.

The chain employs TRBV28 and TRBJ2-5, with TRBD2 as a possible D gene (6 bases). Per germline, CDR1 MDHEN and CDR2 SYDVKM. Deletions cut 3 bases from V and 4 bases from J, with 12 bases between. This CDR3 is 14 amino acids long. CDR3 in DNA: TGTGCCAGCAGTTTTTCGGGGGAATTAGAGACCCAGTACTTC. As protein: CASSFSGELETQYF.

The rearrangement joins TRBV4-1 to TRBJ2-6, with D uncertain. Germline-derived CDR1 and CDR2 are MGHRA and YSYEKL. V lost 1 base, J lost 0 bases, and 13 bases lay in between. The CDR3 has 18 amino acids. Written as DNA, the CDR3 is TGCGCCAGCAGCCAAGGGCCACAGTTCAGCTCTGGGGCCAACGTCCTGACTTTC. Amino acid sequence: CASSQGPQFSSGANVLTF.